The sequence of this T cell receptor (beta chain) was determined in a study of T cell responses to AZD1222 COVID-19 vaccine (TCRdb year 2021). About the full investigation: AZD1222 recipients whose second dose came at about 4 weeks and those whose second dose came at about 12 weeks were combined into one group, since spike-specific TCR depth and breadth did not differ between the two schedules. TCR sequencing covered some 240 trial participants: about 210 given two doses of AZD1222 and about 26 given two doses of MenACWY control vaccine. Enrollment into the trials was organized by age into subgroups of 18-55, 56-69 and 70-plus years, and those subgroups contained about 150, 27 and 61 TCR-sequenced participants, respectively.

Study-wide findings and limitations: Reportedly, close to half of the unique spike-specific TCRs recognized epitopes lying outside the regions that are mutated in the B.1.351 and B.1.1.7 variants. The whole spike protein was spanned by vaccine-associated CD4 TCRs, and dominant responses were seen in regions 160-218 and 743-854. Only a handful of AZD1222 recipients were SARS-CoV-2 seropositive at baseline, limiting conclusions about previously exposed vaccinees. Participants were mostly white British and included more females than males, and it was suggested by the authors that clonal diversity may have been underestimated. Because no samples from the day 14 peak response were available, repertoires could be characterized only after the peak T cell response. After two AZD1222 doses, both the breadth and the depth of spike-specific TCRs were significantly higher than at day 0 and than in MenACWY recipients. The 56-69-year group was small, and its depth increase did not reach significance, likely because of low power.

Explained via the paper, the time point label denotes: baseline before first vaccination. Vaccinee samples came from UK trials COV001 and COV002, including a single-blind randomized controlled phase 2/3 trial of AZD1222 (ChAdOx1 nCoV-19) in healthy adults. Trial participant PBMC samples were collected at day 0 and day 28 after the second dose for TCRbeta chain sequencing. About this clone itself: Its antigen has not been determined. No much larger clonotype is one base removed from it; base qualities were not supplied.

The CDR3 regions of human TCRbeta chains were analyzed by immunosequencing. Per the source publication's procedure: TCRs in the repertoires were matched against a reference library of SARS-CoV-2-specific TCRs that had been generated with the MIRA antigen-specificity platform. Breadth was defined as the fraction of unique TCRs that were SARS-CoV-2-associated, and depth was defined as the fraction of total T cells that were SARS-CoV-2-associated. Using the MIRA data, each spike-specific TCR was mapped to the spike region that the TCR reacts to and placed in a CD4 or CD8 class. Log10-transformed breadth and depth values were compared by one-way ANOVA with Sidak's multiple comparisons tests. TCRdb retrieved this table from immuneACCESS and kept in-frame rearrangements only. Not all clones are present; in checked studies, unresolved V genes account for under half, and no reason is known for the remainder. V and J calls and clone size are those listed in that table; D and trimming were worked out from the DNA. This sample gives 90,000 to 150,000 clones in total; about 85% of them show up just once. Together, the top ten hold approximately 5.9% of the sample.

The sequences come from peripheral blood, collected on day 0 of AZD1222 vaccination. This receptor was identified in an adult in good health.

In nucleotide form, the sequence is TGTGCCAGCAGTTTTGATATCGGGGAGGGGGAAAAACTGTTTTTT. This sequence encodes CASSFDIGEGEKLFF. In this chain, TRBV2 is recombined with TRBJ1-4; TRBD1 is perhaps the D gene, given 5 matching bases. The CDR3 runs 15 amino acids, cysteine and phenylalanine included. Only the CDR3 part of the read is kept: 45 bases, read in frame from the first base. V and J are truncated by 5 bases and 8 bases respectively, leaving an intervening sequence of 18 bases. From the germline V gene, CDR1 is SNHLY and CDR2 is FYNNEI.